One sample yielded the 18 T cell receptor beta chains listed below, sequenced in a study of blood T cell repertoires in COVID-19. Sequenced by immunoSEQ multiplex PCR; TCRdb stores in-frame clones only, minus some. This sample carries about 350,000 clones, about nine tenths of them seen once, and the ten largest clones take approximately 1%. Sample: PBMCs or T cells enriched from blood (not recorded which). Every receptor here comes from a woman in her 30s who had been exposed to COVID-19.

The chain has TRBV7-9 and TRBJ1-5, with 10 bases aligning to TRBD1. Germline V lookup: CDR1 SEHNR, CDR2 FQNEAQ (reference sequence). V lost 6 bases to trimming and J lost 2 bases; unmatched junction nucleotides: 13. The CDR3 contains 18 residues. CDR3 bases: TGTGCCAGCAGTCCCGGCCGGGACAGGGGTGGGGGCAATCAGCCCCAGCATTTT. It yields the protein CASSPGRDRGGGNQPQHF.

The gene calls are TRBV28 and TRBJ1-2, with a possible D match to TRBD1 (5 bases). The CDR3 sequence is 17 residues long. CDR1 is MDHEN, CDR2 SYDVKM, per germline. V shed 5 bases and J shed 4 bases, with 23 bases lying between them. The CDR3 is CASSPSGEILVGYGYTF. The CDR3 nucleotides are TGTGCCAGCAGTCCATCGGGGGAAATACTGGTAGGCTATGGCTACACCTTC.

A single count supports this clone. The chain links TRBV5-6 to TRBJ1-2; the D gene is possibly TRBD1 (5 bases). CDR1 SGHDT and CDR2 YYEEEE come from the germline V gene. The CDR3 has 17 amino acids. V was trimmed by 0 bases and J by 14 bases, leaving 29 bases between them. In nucleotides, the CDR3 is TGTGCCAGCAGCTTGGTGTTCGGGGGATCCGGGGGTGGGCTGCGGACCTTC. Translated, it gives CASSLVFGGSGGGLRTF.

The V and J genes are TRBV18 and TRBJ2-3; D is unresolved. Trimming took 0 bases from V and 8 from J, leaving 6 bases between them. Germline CDR1 KGHSH, CDR2 LQKENI. The CDR3 has 12 amino acids. CDR3 coding DNA: TGTGCCAGCTCACCACCGGGCTTTACGCAGTATTTT. Protein: CASSPPGFTQYF. Drawing the rest from reference TRBV18 and TRBJ2-3, the complete variable domain is NAGVMQNPRHLVRRRGQEARLRCSPMKGHSHVYWYRQLPEEGLKFMVYLQKENIIDESGMPKERFSAEFPKEGPSILRIQQVVRGDSAAYFCASSPPGFTQYFGPGTRLTVL.

This chain links TRBV10-1 with TRBJ1-4; D is unresolved. Looked up from germline, CDR1 is WNHNN and CDR2 is SYGVQD (reference sequence). V was pared by 3 bases and J by 2 bases, with 7 bases between. The length of the CDR3 is 14 residues. The CDR3 bases are TGCGCCAGCAGTGAAGGAGGGACTAATGAAAAACTGTTTTTT. This codes for CASSEGGTNEKLFF.

This chain joins TRBV5-1 and TRBJ2-3; D is unclear. This CDR3 is 13 amino acids long. Germline V CDR1 and CDR2: SGHRS, YFSETQ. The ends were cut back, 3 bases at V and 0 bases at J, with 5 bases in the middle. DNA of the CDR3: TGCGCCAGCAGCTCCCCAAGCACAGATACGCAGTATTTT. This gives the protein CASSSPSTDTQYF.

V usage is TRBV24-1 and J usage is TRBJ1-2; 7 bases are a match to TRBD1. In germline, CDR1 is KGHDR, CDR2 SFDVKD. With V trimmed by 3 bases and J by 4 bases, 7 bases remained unmatched. The CDR3 runs to 15 residues. CDR3: CATSDPLDRSYGYTF. DNA for the CDR3: TGTGCCACCAGTGATCCGTTGGACAGGAGCTATGGCTACACCTTC.

J is TRBJ2-3 and V is TRBV14; no reliable D call. Trimming took off 0 bases at V and 2 bases at J, with 12 bases between the two ends. Germline lookup yields CDR1 SGHDN and CDR2 FVKESK. The CDR3 length is 16 residues. The CDR3 DNA reads TGTGCCAGCAGCCAAGATTCGAGGCCCCCCACAGATACGCAGTATTTT. This gives the protein CASSQDSRPPTDTQYF.

The V call is TRBV27, the J call TRBJ2-5; D unresolved. CDR3 size: 17 residues. Germline CDR1 MNHEY, CDR2 SMNVEV (reference sequence). The V end lost 1 base, the J end lost 0 bases, and 15 bases lay between the germline ends. The CDR3 sequence: CASSLLGLAGNQETQYF. Here the CDR3 DNA reads TGTGCCAGCAGTTTATTAGGATTAGCCGGAAACCAAGAGACCCAGTACTTC.

This chain links TRBV2 with TRBJ1-5, with D unclear. The CDR3 is 14 residues long. Germline CDR1 is SNHLY and CDR2 is FYNNEI. The V end was cut by 3 bases, the J end by 5 bases, with 11 bases between. In nucleotides, the CDR3 is TGTGCCAGCAGTGACGACCGCGCGGATCAGCCCCAGCATTTT. Translated, it gives CASSDDRADQPQHF.

V usage is TRBV27 and J usage is TRBJ1-6; 9 bases are shared with TRBD1. Germline loops: CDR1 MNHEY, CDR2 SMNVEV (reference sequence). CDR3 length equals 15 residues. V lost 6 bases to trimming and J lost 8 bases; unmatched junction nucleotides: 8. CDR3 bases: TGTGCCAGCAGCGAAAGGGACAGGGATTATTCACCCCTCCACTTT. Translated: CASSERDRDYSPLHF.

This clone was recorded only once. V is TRBV10-3 and J is TRBJ2-3, with TRBD2 matching 11 bases. The CDR3 length is 16 residues. Germline V CDR1 and CDR2: ENHRY, SYGVKD. V shed 8 bases and J 0 bases; nucleotides not matched to a gene: 7. CDR3 amino acids: CAIGGTSGVSTDTQYF. DNA for the CDR3: TGTGCCATCGGGGGGACTAGCGGAGTCAGCACAGATACGCAGTATTTT.

J is TRBJ1-4 and V is TRBV27; D might be TRBD1 (6 bases). V gave up 5 bases and J gave up 7 bases, with 20 bases separating them. Germline-derived CDR1 and CDR2 are MNHEY and SMNVEV (reference sequence). The CDR3 sequence is 16 residues long. The CDR3 nucleotides read TGTGCCAGCAGTCGAGGAAACACAGGGATTTTTGAAAAACTGTTTTTT. Its protein product is CASSRGNTGIFEKLFF.

The chain employs TRBV29-1 and TRBJ1-1, with 7 bases that match TRBD1. The CDR3 loop spans 13 amino acids. From germline, CDR1 is SQVTM and CDR2 ANQGSEA. V was clipped by 5 bases and J by 2 bases; unmatched bases: 5. As DNA, the CDR3 is TGCAGCGTTTGGAGACAGGGAAACACTGAAGCTTTCTTT. It specifies CSVWRQGNTEAFF.

The chain couples TRBV7-6 to TRBJ2-3; 8 bases agree with TRBD2. This CDR3 is built from 16 residues. The V and J ends lost 3 bases and 4 bases, in that order; junction bases with no gene match: 9. The V gene's germline CDR1 is SGHVS and CDR2 FNYEAQ. CDR3 DNA: TGTGCCAGCAGCTTTCGTCTAGCGGGCACCGCAGATACGCAGTATTTT. The encoded protein is CASSFRLAGTADTQYF. The complete variable domain, with remaining parts taken from reference TRBV7-6 and TRBJ2-3, reads GAGVSQSPRYKVTKRGQDVALRCDPISGHVSLYWYRQALGQGPEFLTYFNYEAQQDKSGLPNDRFSAERPEGSISTLTIQRTEQRDSAMYRCASSFRLAGTADTQYFGPGTRLTVL.

The chain couples TRBV4-2 to TRBJ2-1, with TRBD1 matching over 7 bases. Germline lookup yields CDR1 LGHNA and CDR2 YNFKEQ. Trimming took 4 bases from V and 8 from J; bases not matched to a gene: 14. The CDR3 consists of 16 residues. CDR3 amino acids: CASSLQPGQNLDEQFF. The CDR3 nucleotides are TGTGCCAGCAGCCTACAGCCGGGACAGAATCTCGATGAGCAGTTCTTC.

The chain links TRBV18 to TRBJ1-1; no definite D call. The CDR3 runs to 17 residues. The V gene lost 5 bases and the J gene lost 0 bases, with 19 bases spanning the gap. Germline V CDR1 and CDR2: KGHSH, LQKENI. The CDR3 reads CASSSSGMGIMNTEAFF. DNA for the CDR3: TGTGCCAGCTCATCCTCCGGGATGGGGATCATGAACACTGAAGCTTTCTTT.

The gene calls are TRBV5-8 and TRBJ2-5, with a possible D match to TRBD2 (6 bases). V lost 1 base and J lost 5, with 15 bases in between. Germline V CDR1 and CDR2: SGHTS, YDEGEE. This CDR3 has 15 residues. The CDR3 coding sequence is TGTGCCAGCAGCTTGAGCGGGCTAGCTAGGGAGACCCAGTACTTC. This gives the protein CASSLSGLARETQYF.